Detailed here is one T cell receptor (beta chain). What it binds is not known. TCRdb processed the 5' RACE reads anew with MiXCR; each CDR3 protein has one entry. The sample lists about 500,000 distinct CDR3 sequences, around 16% occurring once. This record comes from a study of T cells after yellow fever vaccination. Study-wide results and limits: At under 98% for CD4 and 70% to 90% for CD8, most primary-vaccination clones showed up again after the booster.

With 3 bases removed from V and 7 bases from J, the gap between germline ends came to 9 bases. The germline V gene has CDR1 KGHSH and CDR2 LQKENI. The length of the CDR3 is 12 residues. The chain couples TRBV18 to TRBJ1-2; D unresolved. Material: PBMCs, obtained 5 days after the first yellow fever vaccination. The source of this sequence is a man in his late teens or twenties who received the YFV17D yellow fever vaccine. This chain's CDR3 is CASSPSRGGYTF. The DNA of the CDR3 is TGTGCCAGCTCACCGTCCCGGGGTGGCTACACCTTC.